This T cell receptor beta chain was obtained from a study of T cell responses to AZD1222 COVID-19 vaccine. Pooling covered second doses at about 4 or about 12 weeks. The data were produced by immunoSEQ multiplex PCR, yet TCRdb's version contains in-frame clones alone and is incomplete. The top ten hold about 4.5% of the sample, which has more than 85,000 clones, about 90% seen once. Trimming shortened V by 0 bases and J by 0 bases, and 9 bases separated the two germline ends. CDR1 and CDR2 from the germline V gene are SGHRS and YFSETQ. The CDR3 totals 15 residues. The receptor was isolated from an adult who received the AZD1222 COVID-19 vaccine. The input for sequencing was peripheral blood, taken 28 days after the second AZD1222 dose. V usage is TRBV5-1 and J usage is TRBJ1-1, with unresolved D. The DNA for the CDR3 is TGCGCCAGCAGCTTGGTGGAAGAAATGAACACTGAAGCTTTCTTT. Translated: CASSLVEEMNTEAFF. Combining the CDR3 with reference TRBV5-1 and TRBJ1-1 gives the whole variable domain KAGVTQTPRYLIKTRGQQVTLSCSPISGHRSVSWYQQTPGQGLQFLFEYFSETQRNKGNFPGRFSGRQFSNSRSEMNVSTLELGDSALYLCASSLVEEMNTEAFFGQGTRLTVV.